This entry features one T cell receptor (beta chain) sequence. Its ends do not fully match the called genes, so a read error is possible. Germline CDR1 is DFQATT and CDR2 is SNEGSKA (reference sequence). CDR3 length equals 8 residues. The data stem from a study of T cell changes during pregnancy in multiple sclerosis. Using immunoSEQ multiplex PCR, the repertoire was profiled, and TCRdb retains in-frame clones only, with some absent. The profile shows 35,000 to 50,000 clones, roughly 92% of them singletons. The chain combines TRBV20-1 with TRBJ1-1; D may be TRBD1 (6 bases). Sequenced here: CD4+ T cells from peripheral blood mononuclear cells, sampled in the first trimester of pregnancy. The clonotype originates from a female donor with multiple sclerosis, enrolled in a pregnancy study. DNA of the CDR3: TGCAGTGACACAGGGCTAGTATTT. Its translation is CSDTGLVF.